This TCR beta chain was recorded in a study of control samples from healthy donors and cancer patients. Sequencing was performed with immunoSEQ multiplex PCR; in TCRdb, only in-frame clones are kept and a portion is missing. The data contain around 130,000 clones, approximately 90% of them seen just once; the ten biggest clones take up about 3.4%. The CDR3 has 15 amino acids. Trimming at V came to 0 bases and at J to 7 bases, leaving 5 bases not matched to a gene. Germline CDR1 SGHRS, CDR2 YFSETQ. The chain couples TRBV5-1 to TRBJ2-7; TRBD1 matches at 12 bases. Sequencing used blood. The source is a man in his forties or fifties in good health. The CDR3 protein is CASSLGGQGASEQYF. In nucleotides, the CDR3 is TGCGCCAGCAGCTTGGGGGGACAGGGGGCGAGTGAGCAGTACTTC.